This T cell receptor beta chain is drawn from a study of T cell responses to AZD1222 COVID-19 vaccine. Study-wide points: Recipients of two AZD1222 doses showed rising Spike-specific TCR breadth and depth. The donor group comprised mostly white British people and more females; the analysis possibly underestimated clonal diversity. At study baseline, merely six AZD1222 recipients were seropositive.

To note about this clone: Its antigen is unidentified.

The protocol was immunoSEQ multiplex PCR, while the TCRdb copy is restricted to in-frame clones and leaves out a portion. This table holds fewer than 85,000 clones, 87% found once. Second-dose intervals of approximately 4 or approximately 12 weeks were pooled. The length of the CDR3 is 14 residues. Germline V gene sequence: CDR1 ENHRY, CDR2 SYGVKD. The junction had 8 bases not matched to a gene; V was cut back by 6 bases and J by 7 bases. This sequence was found in an adult who received the AZD1222 COVID-19 vaccine. This specimen consisted of peripheral blood, obtained 28 days after the second AZD1222 dose. The chain combines TRBV10-3 with TRBJ2-2; 7 positions agree with TRBD2. The CDR3 spells CAISQGLQYGELFF. CDR3 DNA sequence: TGTGCCATCAGCCAGGGACTACAATACGGGGAGCTGTTTTTT.